The 2 T cell receptor beta chains presented below share a single source sample, sequenced in a study of cytomegalovirus exposure and HLA in healthy donors. PCR was performed using 60 Vbeta and 13 Jbeta primers. The repertoire was sequenced with immunoSEQ multiplex PCR; TCRdb's copy has only in-frame clones and lacks some. Here the sample spans 100,000 or so clones, roughly 13% being singletons. Material for sequencing was PBMCs. These receptors were obtained from a middle-aged man in good health and CMV-seropositive.

This clone was seen a few times. The chain combines TRBV6-5 with TRBJ2-3, with D unclear. The V gene's germline CDR1 is MNHEY and CDR2 SVGAGI. The CDR3 covers 13 residues. V shed 6 bases and J shed 2 bases, with 9 bases lying between them. The CDR3 is CASSFWLTDTQYF. The CDR3 DNA is TGTGCCAGCAGCTTCTGGCTCACAGATACGCAGTATTTT.

This rearrangement joins TRBV19 to TRBJ1-2; 9 bases match TRBD1. V lost 10 bases, J lost 2 bases, and 2 bases stayed unmatched. This CDR3 is built from 12 residues. Germline values: CDR1 LNHDA, CDR2 SQIVND (reference sequence). This CDR3 is CATGTGNYGYTF. The CDR3 nucleotides are TGTGCCACTGGGACAGGGAACTATGGCTACACCTTC.